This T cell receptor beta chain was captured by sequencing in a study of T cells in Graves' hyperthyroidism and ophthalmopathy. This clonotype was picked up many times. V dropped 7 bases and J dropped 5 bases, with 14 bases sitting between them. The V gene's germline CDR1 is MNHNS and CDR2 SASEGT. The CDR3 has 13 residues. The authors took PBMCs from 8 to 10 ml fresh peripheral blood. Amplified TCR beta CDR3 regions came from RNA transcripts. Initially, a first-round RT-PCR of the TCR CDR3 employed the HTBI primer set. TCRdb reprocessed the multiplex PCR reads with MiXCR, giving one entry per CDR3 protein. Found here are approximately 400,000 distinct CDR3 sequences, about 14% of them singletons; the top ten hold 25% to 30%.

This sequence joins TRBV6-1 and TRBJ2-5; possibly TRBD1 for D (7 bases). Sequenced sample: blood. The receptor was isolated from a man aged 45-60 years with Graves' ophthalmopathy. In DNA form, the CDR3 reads TGTGCCAGCACCAGGGACAGCGGGGAGACCCAGTACTTC. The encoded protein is CASTRDSGETQYF.